The 3 T cell receptor beta chains listed next were all sequenced from one sample in a study of blood T cells in healthy people across ages. Using a J-beta primer mix together with a sample-barcoded 5' primer, a second PCR was run for roughly 7 to 11 cycles. TCRdb processed the 5' RACE reads anew with MiXCR; each CDR3 protein has one entry. Here the sample spans 1,800,000 or so distinct CDR3 sequences, about two fifths being singletons. The sequenced sample was blood. The receptors here all came from a human donor in good health.

The chain uses TRBV5-1 and TRBJ2-1, with TRBD1 as a possible D gene (7 bases). This CDR3 contains 14 residues. CDR1 is SGHRS, CDR2 YFSETQ, per germline. Trimming removed 7 bases at V and 7 bases at J, with 18 bases between. CDR3 DNA sequence: TGCGCCAGCGGAGGGACAGAAGAATTAAATGAGCAGTTCTTC. Residues: CASGGTEELNEQFF. The variable domain in full, with the rest retrieved from reference TRBV5-1 and TRBJ2-1, is KAGVTQTPRYLIKTRGQQVTLSCSPISGHRSVSWYQQTPGQGLQFLFEYFSETQRNKGNFPGRFSGRQFSNSRSEMNVSTLELGDSALYLCASGGTEELNEQFFGPGTRLTVL.

There are a few counts of this clonotype. The chain combines TRBV7-2 with TRBJ2-7; 7 bases fit TRBD1. Losses at the gene ends were 1 base for V and 4 bases for J; bases not matched to a gene: 4. The CDR3 totals 14 residues. Germline CDR1 reads SGHTA; CDR2 reads FQGNSA. The CDR3 here is CASSLEGQNYEQYF. DNA for the CDR3: TGTGCCAGCAGCTTAGAGGGACAGAATTACGAGCAGTACTTC.

In this sample, this clonotype turned up a few times. The chain couples TRBV3-1 to TRBJ2-3, with D perhaps TRBD2 (6 bases). V was trimmed by 1 base and J by 8 bases, leaving 19 bases between them. CDR3 size: 16 residues. The germline V gene has CDR1 LGHDT and CDR2 YNNKEL (reference sequence). DNA for the CDR3: TGTGCCAGCAGCCAAGGTTCGGGAGCCCTGTTTGGTACGCAGTATTTT. Translated: CASSQGSGALFGTQYF.